Here is one T cell receptor (beta chain) with its context. Its antigen is undetermined. The record originates from a study of cytomegalovirus exposure and HLA in healthy donors. Study results and limitations: Later work associated 16,951 TCR beta sequences with HLA alleles at 0.05 false discovery rate. A prior analysis recorded that most TCR beta V segments were productive about 87% or about 30% of the time. Judged likely to be a sequencing artifact was a cluster of highly shared sequence variants.

This PCR relied on a set of 60 Vbeta primers and 13 Jbeta primers. Method: immunoSEQ multiplex PCR; TCRdb's copy keeps in-frame clones and lacks some. The data show 90,000 to 100,000 clones, with 82% seen just once and about 4% held by the top ten. The sample was PBMCs. This TCR derives from a man between 50 and 59 years old in good health and CMV-seronegative.

CDR3 nucleotides: TGTGCCAGCAGTTTTGACGGGACTAGTGAATACAATGAGCAGTTCTTC. This sequence encodes CASSFDGTSEYNEQFF. The chain carries TRBV27 and TRBJ2-1; 8 bases line up with TRBD2. This CDR3 is 16 amino acids long. V lost 3 bases to trimming and J lost 4 bases; unmatched junction nucleotides: 8. The germline CDR1 and CDR2 sequences are MNHEY and SMNVEV (reference sequence).